The entry that follows covers one T cell receptor beta chain sequence. This entry comes from a study of blood T cell repertoires in COVID-19. Assay used: immunoSEQ multiplex PCR; TCRdb lists only in-frame clones, some missing. The table lists 190,000 or so clones, approximately 85% of them singletons. Self-reported history from a screening survey and questionnaire set each donor's cohort. Sequencing was carried out using PBMCs or T cells enriched from blood (not recorded which). This TCR was sampled from a woman aged 30 to 39 who had recovered from COVID-19.

The CDR3 protein is CASSEGPRTEQYF. The CDR3 nucleotides are TGTGCCAGCAGTGAAGGACCTCGGACAGAGCAGTACTTC. The chain is built from TRBV2 and TRBJ2-7; the D gene is possibly TRBD1 (5 bases). The CDR3 length is 13 residues. Germline V gives CDR1 SNHLY, CDR2 FYNNEI. With 1 base removed from V and 7 bases from J, the gap between germline ends came to 11 bases.